A selection of T cell receptor beta chains follows, all from one sample in a study of T cell responses to AZD1222 COVID-19 vaccine. Assay: immunoSEQ multiplex PCR; the TCRdb copy retains only in-frame clones and omits some. The sample consists of more than 150,000 clones, approximately 89% of them appearing once. Here the sequenced sample was peripheral blood, taken 28 days after the second AZD1222 dose. These receptors came from an adult who received the AZD1222 COVID-19 vaccine. Each CDR3 is given without its conserved first and last residue. The order of the fields is J gene, V gene, CDR3 protein.

J: TRBJ1-6; V: TRBV10-1; CDR3: ASSIDGNSPLH
J: TRBJ2-1; V: TRBV3-1/TRBV3-2; CDR3: ASSQDYGRPHEQF
J: TRBJ1-2; V: TRBV5-1; CDR3: ASSGGSANYGYT
J: TRBJ2-1; V: TRBV15; CDR3: ATSRRDRTYNEQF
J: TRBJ1-5; V: TRBV25-1; CDR3: ASSELGVNQPQH
J: TRBJ1-1; V: TRBV4-2; CDR3: ASSSLQGVNTEAF
J: TRBJ2-1; V: TRBV24-1; CDR3: ATSDWTSGDNEQF
J: TRBJ2-2; V: TRBV7-2; CDR3: ASSFDRMITGELF
J: TRBJ1-1; V: TRBV7-9; CDR3: ASSPPWSANTEAF
J: TRBJ1-2; V: TRBV30; CDR3: AWASGRGDYGYT
J: TRBJ1-5; V: TRBV4-1; CDR3: ASSQVSGANQPQH
J: TRBJ2-7; V: TRBV5-1; CDR3: ASRGGPSYEQY
J: TRBJ2-7; V: TRBV29-1; CDR3: SVGDRGNYEQY
J: TRBJ2-1; V: TRBV5-1; CDR3: ASSLDPPAGTPWNEQF
J: TRBJ2-1; V: TRBV11-3; CDR3: ASSLADRGYFSSYNEQF
J: TRBJ2-3; V: TRBV28; CDR3: ASKTSGTADTQY
J: TRBJ2-2; V: TRBV19; CDR3: ASSMSIGELF
J: TRBJ1-6; V: TRBV6-4; CDR3: ASSQGEYSPLH
J: TRBJ1-2; V: TRBV28; CDR3: ASSPPRIRNYGYT
J: TRBJ2-5; V: TRBV7-3; CDR3: ASSPGGGRQETQY
J: TRBJ2-5; V: TRBV10-3; CDR3: AISYEGRGTQY
J: TRBJ2-2; V: TRBV4-2; CDR3: ASSRGQGWSGELF
J: TRBJ2-5; V: TRBV12-3/TRBV12-4; CDR3: ASSGTMGQTQY
J: TRBJ2-7; V: TRBV3-1/TRBV3-2; CDR3: ASSQARFRSNEQY
J: TRBJ2-2; V: TRBV10-1; CDR3: ASSESGEVRELF
J: TRBJ1-5; V: TRBV4-1; CDR3: ASSQASLVGGVRPQH
J: TRBJ1-5; V: TRBV19; CDR3: ASSGGRGQYSNQPQH
J: TRBJ2-6; V: TRBV18; CDR3: ASSPRETGTGANVLT
J: TRBJ2-7; V: TRBV29-1; CDR3: SARQVPSYEQY
J: TRBJ1-1; V: TRBV2; CDR3: ASNMGPGEPF
J: TRBJ1-1; V: TRBV4-1; CDR3: ASSQDDTPDTEAF
J: TRBJ2-3; V: TRBV9; CDR3: ASSVLRAPRDTQY
J: TRBJ1-1; V: TRBV20-1; CDR3: SAREGLEAF
J: TRBJ2-6; V: TRBV15; CDR3: ATSTSTGSGANVLT
J: TRBJ2-1; V: TRBV7-9; CDR3: ASSPLAGGPSYNEQF
J: TRBJ2-1; V: TRBV28; CDR3: ASSFVARGFYEQF
J: TRBJ2-1; V: TRBV5-6; CDR3: ASSFTNEQF
J: TRBJ1-1; V: TRBV2; CDR3: ASSGGHTEAF
J: TRBJ2-1; V: TRBV7-9; CDR3: ASSLALGLALNEQF
J: TRBJ2-1; V: TRBV5-1; CDR3: ASSLTSPYNEQF
J: TRBJ2-7; V: TRBV5-6; CDR3: ASSLDFGRRNEQY
J: TRBJ2-2; V: TRBV9; CDR3: ASSPSGRGFTGELF
J: TRBJ1-2; V: TRBV6-1; CDR3: ASSEGFDRYYT
J: TRBJ1-1; V: TRBV11-2; CDR3: ASSLVLNLRGTEAF
J: TRBJ2-5; V: TRBV5-1; CDR3: ASSLSGFEETQY
J: TRBJ2-3; V: TRBV19; CDR3: ASSIPGTDTQY
J: TRBJ2-2; V: TRBV2; CDR3: ATGVETGELF
J: TRBJ1-6; V: TRBV9; CDR3: ASSVDGTNSPLH
J: TRBJ2-3; V: TRBV3-1/TRBV3-2; CDR3: ASSQGAGGQY
J: TRBJ2-3; V: TRBV9; CDR3: ASSPRLAGAGDTQY
J: TRBJ1-1; V: TRBV29-1; CDR3: SVADTYTEAF
J: TRBJ2-7; V: TRBV6-2/TRBV6-3; CDR3: ASSPQGGRLGSEQY